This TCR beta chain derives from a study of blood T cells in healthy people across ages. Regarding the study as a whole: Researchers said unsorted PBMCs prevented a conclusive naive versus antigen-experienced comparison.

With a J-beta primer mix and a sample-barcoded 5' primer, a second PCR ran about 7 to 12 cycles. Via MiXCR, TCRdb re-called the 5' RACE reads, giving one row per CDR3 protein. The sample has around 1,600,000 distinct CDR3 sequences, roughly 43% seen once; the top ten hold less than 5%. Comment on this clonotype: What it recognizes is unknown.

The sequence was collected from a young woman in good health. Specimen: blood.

CDR3 sequence (DNA): TGTGCCTGGAGTGAGGGCTTAGGGACTGAAGCTTTCTTT. Amino acids: CAWSEGLGTEAFF. V is TRBV30 and J is TRBJ1-1; D unclear. The germline gives CDR1 GTSNPN, CDR2 SVGIG (reference sequence). V was pared by 1 base and J by 5 bases, with 11 bases between. CDR3 length: 13 residues.